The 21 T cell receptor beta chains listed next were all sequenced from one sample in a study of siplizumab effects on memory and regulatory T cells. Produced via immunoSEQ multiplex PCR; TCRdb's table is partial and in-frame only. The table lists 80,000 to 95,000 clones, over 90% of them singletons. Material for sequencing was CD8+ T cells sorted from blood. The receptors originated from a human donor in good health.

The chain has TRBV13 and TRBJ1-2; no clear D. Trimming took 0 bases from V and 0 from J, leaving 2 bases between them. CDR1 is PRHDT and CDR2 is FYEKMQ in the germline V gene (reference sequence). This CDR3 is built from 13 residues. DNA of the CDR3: TGTGCCAGCAGCTTAGGCACTAACTATGGCTACACCTTC. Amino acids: CASSLGTNYGYTF.

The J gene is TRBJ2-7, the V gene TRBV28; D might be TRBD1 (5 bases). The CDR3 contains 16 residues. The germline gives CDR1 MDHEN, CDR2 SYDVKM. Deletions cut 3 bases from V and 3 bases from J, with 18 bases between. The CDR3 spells CASSLQPGQNSYEQYF. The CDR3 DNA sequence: TGTGCCAGCAGTTTGCAACCAGGACAAAACAGCTACGAGCAGTACTTC.

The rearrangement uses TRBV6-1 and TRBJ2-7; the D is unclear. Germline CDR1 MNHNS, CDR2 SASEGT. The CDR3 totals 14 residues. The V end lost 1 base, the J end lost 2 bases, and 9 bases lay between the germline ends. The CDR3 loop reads CASSEGVGPYEQYF. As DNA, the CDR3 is TGTGCCAGCAGTGAAGGTGTAGGGCCCTACGAGCAGTACTTC.

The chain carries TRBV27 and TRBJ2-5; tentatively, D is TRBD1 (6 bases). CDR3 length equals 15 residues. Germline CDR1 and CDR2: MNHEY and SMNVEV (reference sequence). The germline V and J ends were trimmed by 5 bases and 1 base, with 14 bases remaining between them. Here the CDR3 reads CASSRDRDTQETQYF. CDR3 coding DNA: TGTGCCAGCAGTAGAGACCGGGACACCCAAGAGACCCAGTACTTC.

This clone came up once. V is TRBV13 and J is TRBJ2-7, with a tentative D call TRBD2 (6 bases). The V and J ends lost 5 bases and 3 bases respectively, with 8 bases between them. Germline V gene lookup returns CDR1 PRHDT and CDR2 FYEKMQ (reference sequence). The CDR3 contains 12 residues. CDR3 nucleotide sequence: TGTGCCAGCAGCCCCGGGGGCTACGAGCAGTACTTC. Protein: CASSPGGYEQYF.

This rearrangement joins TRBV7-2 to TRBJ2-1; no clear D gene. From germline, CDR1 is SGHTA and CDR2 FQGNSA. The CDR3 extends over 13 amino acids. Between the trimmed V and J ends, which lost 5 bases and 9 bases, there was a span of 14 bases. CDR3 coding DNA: TGTGCCAGCAGCCCTTCCTTAGTGAGTGAGCAGTTCTTC. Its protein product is CASSPSLVSEQFF.

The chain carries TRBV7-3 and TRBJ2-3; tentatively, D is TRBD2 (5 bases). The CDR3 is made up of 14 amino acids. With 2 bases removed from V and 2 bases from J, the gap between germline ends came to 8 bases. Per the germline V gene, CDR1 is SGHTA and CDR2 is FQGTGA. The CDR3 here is CASSLLGNTDTQYF. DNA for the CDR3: TGTGCCAGCAGCTTACTCGGGAACACAGATACGCAGTATTTT.

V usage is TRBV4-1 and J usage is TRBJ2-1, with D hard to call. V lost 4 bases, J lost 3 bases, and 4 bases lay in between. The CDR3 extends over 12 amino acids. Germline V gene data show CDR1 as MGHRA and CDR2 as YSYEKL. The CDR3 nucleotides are TGCGCCAGCAGCCGGAACTACAATGAGCAGTTCTTC. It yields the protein CASSRNYNEQFF.

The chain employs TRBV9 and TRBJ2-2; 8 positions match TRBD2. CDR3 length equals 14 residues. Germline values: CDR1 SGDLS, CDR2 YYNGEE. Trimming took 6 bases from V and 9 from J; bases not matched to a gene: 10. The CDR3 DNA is TGTGCCAGCATGTCACGGGAGGGCGCAAGGGAGCTGTTTTTT. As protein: CASMSREGARELFF. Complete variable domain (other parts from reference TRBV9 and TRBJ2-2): DSGVTQTPKHLITATGQRVTLRCSPRSGDLSVYWYQQSLDQGLQFLIQYYNGEERAKGNILERFSAQQFPDLHSELNLSSLELGDSALYFCASMSREGARELFFGEGSRLTVL.

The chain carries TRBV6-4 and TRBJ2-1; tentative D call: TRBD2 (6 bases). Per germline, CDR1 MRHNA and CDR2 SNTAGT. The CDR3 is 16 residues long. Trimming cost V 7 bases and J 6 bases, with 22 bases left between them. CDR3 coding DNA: TGTGCCAGCAAAAGAGCAGGATGCGGGGTCCCCAATGAGCAGTTCTTC. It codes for CASKRAGCGVPNEQFF.

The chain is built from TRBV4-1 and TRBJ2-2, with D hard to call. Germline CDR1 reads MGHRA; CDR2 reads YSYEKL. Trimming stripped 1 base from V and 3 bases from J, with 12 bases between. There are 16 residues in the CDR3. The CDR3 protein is CASSQVEGLDTGELFF. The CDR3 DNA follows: TGCGCCAGCAGCCAAGTGGAAGGTTTGGACACCGGGGAGCTGTTTTTT.

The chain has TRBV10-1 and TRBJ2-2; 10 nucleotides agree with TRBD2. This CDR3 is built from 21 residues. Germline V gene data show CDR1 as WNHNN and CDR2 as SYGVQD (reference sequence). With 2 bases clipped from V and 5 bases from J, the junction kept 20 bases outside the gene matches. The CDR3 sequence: CASSEPETATIAGGKTGELFF. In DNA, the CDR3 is TGCGCCAGCAGTGAGCCCGAGACCGCAACTATAGCGGGAGGTAAAACCGGGGAGCTGTTTTTT.

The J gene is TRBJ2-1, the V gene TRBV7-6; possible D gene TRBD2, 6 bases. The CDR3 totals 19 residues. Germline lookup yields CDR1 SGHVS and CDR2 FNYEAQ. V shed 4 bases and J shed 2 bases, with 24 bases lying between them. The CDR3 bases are TGTGCCAGCAGCTCACTGTACCTTAGTCGGCGGGGTACCTACAATGAGCAGTTCTTC. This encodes CASSSLYLSRRGTYNEQFF.

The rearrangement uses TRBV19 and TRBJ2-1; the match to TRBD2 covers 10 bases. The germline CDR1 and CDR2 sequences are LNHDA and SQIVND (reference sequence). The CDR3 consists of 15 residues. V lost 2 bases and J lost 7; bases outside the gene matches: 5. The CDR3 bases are TGTGCCAGTAGTATACTAGCGGGAGAGGTAAATGAGCAGTTCTTC. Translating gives CASSILAGEVNEQFF.

CDR3 residues: CASLLTRSSTEAFF. The CDR3, as DNA: TGCGCCAGCCTCCTGACGAGATCGAGCACTGAAGCTTTCTTT. This rearrangement joins TRBV4-1 to TRBJ1-1; D gene ambiguous. The ends were cut back, 8 bases at V and 4 bases at J, with 17 bases in the middle. The CDR3 loop spans 14 amino acids. The V gene's germline CDR1 is MGHRA and CDR2 YSYEKL.

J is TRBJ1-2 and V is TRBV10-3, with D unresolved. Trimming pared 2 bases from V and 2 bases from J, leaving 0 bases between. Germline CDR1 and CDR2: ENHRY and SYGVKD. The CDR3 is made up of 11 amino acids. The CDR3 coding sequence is TGTGCCATCAGTGAGAACTATGGCTACACCTTC. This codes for CAISENYGYTF.

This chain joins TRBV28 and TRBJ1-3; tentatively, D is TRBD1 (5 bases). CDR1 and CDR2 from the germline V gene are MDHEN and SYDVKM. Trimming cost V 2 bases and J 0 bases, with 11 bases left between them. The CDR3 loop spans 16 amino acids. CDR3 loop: CASSLSRDRSGNTIYF. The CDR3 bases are TGTGCCAGCAGTTTAAGCAGGGACCGCTCTGGAAACACCATATATTTT.

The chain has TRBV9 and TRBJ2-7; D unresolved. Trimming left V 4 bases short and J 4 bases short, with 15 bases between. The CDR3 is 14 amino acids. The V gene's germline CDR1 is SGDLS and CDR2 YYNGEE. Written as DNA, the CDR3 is TGTGCCAGCAGCCCCCGGACGGCCCAATACGAGCAGTACTTC. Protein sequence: CASSPRTAQYEQYF. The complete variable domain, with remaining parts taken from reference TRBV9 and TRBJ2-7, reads DSGVTQTPKHLITATGQRVTLRCSPRSGDLSVYWYQQSLDQGLQFLIQYYNGEERAKGNILERFSAQQFPDLHSELNLSSLELGDSALYFCASSPRTAQYEQYFGPGTRLTVT.

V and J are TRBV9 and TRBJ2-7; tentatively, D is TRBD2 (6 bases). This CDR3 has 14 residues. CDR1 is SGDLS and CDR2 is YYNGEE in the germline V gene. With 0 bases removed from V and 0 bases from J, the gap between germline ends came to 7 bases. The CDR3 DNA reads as TGTGCCAGCAGCGTAGGCGGGGACTCCTACGAGCAGTACTTC. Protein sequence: CASSVGGDSYEQYF. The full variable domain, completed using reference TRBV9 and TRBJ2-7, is DSGVTQTPKHLITATGQRVTLRCSPRSGDLSVYWYQQSLDQGLQFLIQYYNGEERAKGNILERFSAQQFPDLHSELNLSSLELGDSALYFCASSVGGDSYEQYFGPGTRLTVT.

The CDR3 nucleotides are TGCGCCAGCAGCCCACAACTAGGAGTAGTGGAGACCCAGTACTTC. Protein product: CASSPQLGVVETQYF. This chain uses TRBV4-1 with TRBJ2-5, with D perhaps matching TRBD2 (5 bases). The V gene lost 4 bases and the J gene lost 5 bases, with 17 bases spanning the gap. Germline loops: CDR1 MGHRA, CDR2 YSYEKL. This CDR3 has 15 amino acids.

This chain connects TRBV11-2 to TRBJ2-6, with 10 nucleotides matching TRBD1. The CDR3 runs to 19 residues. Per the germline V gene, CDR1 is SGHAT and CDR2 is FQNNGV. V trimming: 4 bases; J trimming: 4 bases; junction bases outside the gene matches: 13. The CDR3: CASSSPGTGVFGGANVLTF. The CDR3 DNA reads TGTGCCAGCAGCTCACCCGGGACAGGGGTGTTTGGAGGGGCCAACGTCCTGACTTTC.